The 7 T cell receptor beta chains below come from one sample, sequenced in a study of regulatory and conventional T cells in RAG deficiency. Genomic DNA came from blood conventional CD4+ T cells gated CD25-low CD127-high. Assay used: immunoSEQ multiplex PCR; TCRdb lists only in-frame clones, some missing. The table includes about 29,000 clones, around 96% detected once. This sample was also put to use in a study of regulatory T cells. This second study says: The PCR used 52 TRBV and 13 TRBJ primers.

Sequenced: CD25- CD4+ T cells sorted from blood. The origin of the receptors is a human donor in good health.

This clone was seen a handful of times. The gene calls are TRBV19 and TRBJ1-3; D is possibly TRBD1 (5 bases). The V end lost 4 bases, the J end lost 0 bases, and 10 bases lay between the germline ends. The germline gives CDR1 LNHDA, CDR2 SQIVND (reference sequence). The CDR3 runs 15 residues. Here the CDR3 reads CASSTEGASGNTIYF. CDR3 coding DNA: TGTGCCAGTAGTACTGAAGGGGCCTCTGGAAACACCATATATTTT.

V usage is TRBV6-1 and J usage is TRBJ2-2, with D uncertain. Germline loops: CDR1 MNHNS, CDR2 SASEGT. The length of the CDR3 is 14 residues. Between the trimmed V and J ends, which lost 7 bases and 3 bases, there was a span of 12 bases. The CDR3 sequence: CASTEQEYTGELFF. The CDR3 nucleotides are TGTGCCAGCACCGAACAAGAATACACCGGGGAGCTGTTTTTT.

This clone was picked up one time. This chain links TRBV5-1 with TRBJ2-3, with 12 bases aligning to TRBD1. V shed 4 bases, J shed 2 bases, and the junction held 5 bases outside the gene matches. The CDR3 spans 16 residues. The germline gives CDR1 SGHRS, CDR2 YFSETQ. The DNA for the CDR3 is TGCGCCAGCAGCGCTGGGACAGGGGGCCCCACAGATACGCAGTATTTT. Translation: CASSAGTGGPTDTQYF.

J is TRBJ1-3 and V is TRBV27; unclear D gene. Gene TRBJ2-2 matches the end of the DNA better, so the J call may be wrong. The CDR3 contains 10 residues. CDR1 and CDR2 from the germline V gene are MNHEY and SMNVEV (reference sequence). As DNA, the CDR3 is TGTGCCAGCAGGGGCGGGGAGCTGTTTTTT. Protein sequence: CASRGGELFF.

The rearrangement uses TRBV5-1 and TRBJ2-7; TRBD1 might be the D (5 bases). Germline V lookup: CDR1 SGHRS, CDR2 YFSETQ. The CDR3 runs 11 residues. The V end lost 8 bases, the J end lost 3 bases, and 9 bases lay between the germline ends. The CDR3 nucleotides are TGCGCCAGAAAGGGGTGCTACGAGCAGTACTTC. This sequence encodes CARKGCYEQYF.

This clone was seen just once. The chain has TRBV6-1 and TRBJ2-7; TRBD1 matches 9 bases. The CDR3 totals 17 residues. The V segment lost 3 bases and the J segment 9 bases; nucleotides outside the gene matches: 18. CDR1 MNHNS and CDR2 SASEGT come from the germline V gene. The CDR3: CASSDALARTGESGQYF. The CDR3 DNA reads as TGTGCCAGCAGTGACGCCCTCGCCAGGACAGGGGAGTCGGGGCAGTACTTC.

V is TRBV15 and J is TRBJ1-2, with D maybe TRBD1 (6 bases). Germline V CDR1 and CDR2: LNHNV, YYDKDF (reference sequence). V was trimmed by 3 bases and J by 4 bases, leaving 12 bases between them. The CDR3 is 14 residues long. DNA of the CDR3: TGTGCCACCAGCAGGGGAAGGGGGGGCTATGGCTACACCTTC. Amino acids: CATSRGRGGYGYTF.